These T cell receptor beta chains were read from a single sample in a study of T cells in Graves' hyperthyroidism and ophthalmopathy. TCRdb called the multiplex PCR reads again in MiXCR, with one record for every CDR3 protein. In the table there are a few hundred thousand distinct CDR3 sequences, roughly 50% of which are singletons. Sequenced input: peripheral blood or thyroid tissue (not recorded which). Source of these receptors: a woman between 18 and 29 years old with Graves' hyperthyroidism. Each CDR3 is given with its conserved first and last residue. Each record gives: V gene, D gene, J gene, clone size, CDR3 DNA, CDR3 protein. A D gene is named only where the DNA matches it firmly. A row's size may be missing; if present it is once, few, many or a size class.

TRBV5-6	-	TRBJ1-2	-	TGTGCCAGCAGGCGGACCAGGAATCCTAACTATGGCTACACCTTC	CASRRTRNPNYGYTF
TRBV5-8	-	TRBJ1-4	many	TGTGCCAGCAGCTTGGCCGGAGGGCGGGTTGAAAAACTGTTTTTT	CASSLAGGRVEKLFF
TRBV11-2	-	TRBJ1-6	-	TGTGCCAGCAGCCCTGACACGACAGGATATAATTCACCCCTCCACTTT	CASSPDTTGYNSPLHF
TRBV2	TRBD1	TRBJ2-7	many	TGTGCCAGCAGTGAAGGGCAACAGGGGGATCCCTACGAGCAGTACTTC	CASSEGQQGDPYEQYF
TRBV12-3/TRBV12-4	-	TRBJ2-5	many	TGTGCCAGCAGCTTGGGTCTAACCGAGACCCAGTACTTC	CASSLGLTETQYF
TRBV7-9	TRBD1	TRBJ2-5	-	TGCGCCAGCAGCACCGGACAGGGGAATGCGTACCAAGAGACCCAGTACTTC	CASSTGQGNAYQETQYF
TRBV12-3/TRBV12-4	TRBD1	TRBJ2-1	-	TGTGCCAGCACACCGGTCGGGGACAGGGGGAACAATGAGCAGTTCTTC	CASTPVGDRGNNEQFF
TRBV4-1	-	TRBJ2-5	many	TGCGCCAGCAGCCGGGGGGCGGCAGAGACCCAGTACTTC	CASSRGAAETQYF
TRBV19	-	TRBJ1-1	many	TGTGCCAGTAGAGTACAGATTCTGAACACTGAAGCTTTCTTT	CASRVQILNTEAFF
TRBV19	-	TRBJ2-7	many	TGTGCCAGTAGTATAACAAGGACCTACGAGCAGTACTTC	CASSITRTYEQYF
TRBV20-1	-	TRBJ2-3	-	TGCAGTGCTACTAGCGAACCAAGCACAGATACGCAGTATTTT	CSATSEPSTDTQYF
TRBV25-1	-	TRBJ2-1	-	TGTGCCAGCAGTGAACACAATGAGCAGTTCTTC	CASSEHNEQFF
TRBV19	-	TRBJ1-1	many	TGTGCCACCCGATCCGGGACCCCTCTCGACTGGGCTTTCTTT	CATRSGTPLDWAFF
TRBV2	TRBD2	TRBJ2-2	-	TGTGCCAGCAGTGATGGACTAGCGGGACCCACCGGGGAGCTGTTTTTT	CASSDGLAGPTGELFF
TRBV5-6	-	TRBJ2-7	many	TGTGCCAGCGGGCAGGGGACAGCCGGGGGGCAGTACTTC	CASGQGTAGGQYF
TRBV5-1	TRBD2	TRBJ2-5	many	TGCGCCAGCAGCGTCGCTAGCGGAGGGTACGGAGAGACCCAGTACTTC	CASSVASGGYGETQYF
TRBV20-1	TRBD1	TRBJ2-7	-	TGCAGTGCTAGAGATACGCTGGACAGGGGGCTGGGTGAGCAGTACTTC	CSARDTLDRGLGEQYF
TRBV7-2	-	TRBJ1-1	once	TGTGCCAGCGGTGCAGGTGTTTACTCCTTT	CASGAGVYSF
TRBV29-1	TRBD1	TRBJ2-7	-	TGCAGCCCTGGACAGGGGGCCTACGAGCAGTACTTC	CSPGQGAYEQYF
TRBV4-2	TRBD1	TRBJ2-7	many	TGTGCCAGCAGCCCCCTCGGGAAGGGGGCGGGCGAGCAGTACTTC	CASSPLGKGAGEQYF
TRBV7-3	-	TRBJ2-2	many	TGTGCCAGCAGCTTACTATCTACTCGATACAATAACACCGGGGAGCTGTTTTTT	CASSLLSTRYNNTGELFF
TRBV5-4	TRBD1	TRBJ2-6	many	TGTGCCAGCAGCCTAAGGACAGGAGGCTCTGGGGCCAACGTCCTGACTTTC	CASSLRTGGSGANVLTF
TRBV29-1	TRBD1	TRBJ2-7	many	TGCAGCCTGGACAGGAACTACTCCTACGAGCAGTACTTC	CSLDRNYSYEQYF
TRBV24-1	-	TRBJ2-7	-	TGTGCCACCAGTTCGGGCCAGGTTAACTCCGAGCAGTACTTC	CATSSGQVNSEQYF
TRBV18	-	TRBJ1-1	few	TGTGCCAGCTCACCGCGGAGTTCGGACACTGAAGCTTTCTTT	CASSPRSSDTEAFF